The T cell receptor (beta chain) under discussion was sequenced for a study of monozygotic twins with inflammatory bowel disease. Germline-derived CDR1 and CDR2 are LNHNV and YYDKDF (reference sequence). This CDR3 has 15 residues. Total RNA amounting to roughly 3,400 ng went into each TCR library. TCRdb re-called the 5' RACE reads; one entry per CDR3 protein, DNA not given. Its clone listing holds 170,000 or so distinct CDR3 sequences. Sequencing was carried out using blood. This chain links TRBV15 with TRBJ1-4; the D call from TCRdb, TRBD1, cannot be confirmed without DNA. This receptor was obtained from a human donor with ulcerative colitis or Crohn's disease, or a healthy co-twin of an affected twin (not recorded which). CDR3 region: CATSLRGGSNEKLFF.